This T cell receptor (beta chain) was identified during a study of shared clonotypes between healthy human individuals. Regarding the study as a whole: Since donors were few, the genetic and exposure-history diversity represented was limited. Memory subsets generally showed smaller estimated richness than naive subsets did.

Several immunoSEQ 96-well plates shared each subset's DNA, each plate a replicate. TCRdb's copy holds only in-frame clones and misses some; the assay was immunoSEQ multiplex PCR. The sample has approximately 1.4 million clones; 95% to 99% are singletons. Worth noting for this clone: The antigen is unknown.

This CDR3 is 17 amino acids long. Trimming pared 5 bases from V and 0 bases from J, leaving 20 bases between. CDR1 is PRHDT, CDR2 FYEKMQ, per germline (reference sequence). The chain carries TRBV13 and TRBJ2-7; maybe TRBD2 (5 bases). The TCR sequence derives from a man younger than 45 in good health. The sample comprised naive CD4+ T cells sorted from blood. Stated subset: CD45RA+ positively selected. The CDR3 DNA reads TGTGCCAGCAGCCTAACATCGCCTCCGGGAAGCTCCTACGAGCAGTACTTC. Residues: CASSLTSPPGSSYEQYF.